Reported below is one TCR beta chain. V lost 2 bases and J 4 bases, leaving 24 bases between the germline ends. Germline lookup yields CDR1 SEHNR and CDR2 FQNEAQ (reference sequence). CDR3 length equals 19 residues. Participants spanned ages about 18 to 95 years and resided in about 24 US areas. Grouping used clinical history reported by participants in a survey and questionnaire. In Cohort 3, a recovered donor had either two negative PCRs, clearance, or symptom resolution. The data derive from a study of blood T cell repertoires in COVID-19. Looking at the study overall: Some COVID-19 samples were acute and others convalescent; all came from the United States, Italy and Spain.

Profiled with immunoSEQ multiplex PCR; TCRdb holds only in-frame clones, not every one. In the table there are about 480,000 clones, 88% of which are singletons. Material: PBMCs or T cells enriched from blood (not recorded which). The TCR was taken from a woman aged 40 to 50 who had recovered from COVID-19. The V and J genes are TRBV7-9 and TRBJ2-4; D not resolved. CDR3 in amino acids: CASSLFSPRVLYPKNIQYF. The CDR3 DNA sequence: TGTGCCAGCAGCTTATTCAGTCCCCGGGTCCTATACCCAAAAAACATTCAGTACTTC.